Below, 11 T cell receptor beta chains from the same sample are listed, as sequenced in a study of blood T cell repertoires in COVID-19. The table came from immunoSEQ multiplex PCR; TCRdb's copy has only in-frame clones and leaves some out. The table shows 160,000 or so clones, with roughly 90% occurring only once. Source material: peripheral blood. These receptor sequences come from a man between 60 and 70 years old with acute or convalescent COVID-19.

This rearrangement joins TRBV5-5 to TRBJ1-6, with 10 nucleotides matching TRBD1. In germline, CDR1 is SGHKS, CDR2 YYEKEE (reference sequence). The CDR3 is 15 amino acids. Germline trimming cut 0 bases from V and 10 bases from J; bases unmatched to any gene: 4. CDR3 protein: CASSLGRDRGSPLHF. CDR3 bases: TGTGCCAGCAGCTTGGGGAGGGACAGGGGATCACCCCTCCACTTT. Combining the CDR3 with reference TRBV5-5 and TRBJ1-6 gives the whole variable domain DAGVTQSPTHLIKTRGQQVTLRCSPISGHKSVSWYQQVLGQGPQFIFQYYEKEERGRGNFPDRFSARQFPNYSSELNVNALLLGDSALYLCASSLGRDRGSPLHFGNGTRLTVT.

The rearrangement joins TRBV2 to TRBJ2-7, with 7 bases fitting TRBD1. The V gene end was trimmed by 6 bases and the J gene end by 2 bases; junction bases not matched to a gene: 7. The CDR3 is 14 amino acids. Germline V lookup: CDR1 SNHLY, CDR2 FYNNEI. CDR3 residues: CASSLQGSTYEQYF. CDR3 nucleotides: TGTGCCAGCAGCCTACAGGGGTCGACCTACGAGCAGTACTTC.

V and J are TRBV3-1 (or the pseudogene TRBV3-2) and TRBJ1-5; perhaps TRBD1 as D (5 bases). The CDR3 sequence is 14 residues long. Germline CDR1 reads LGHDT; CDR2 reads YNNKEL (reference sequence). Trimming removed 1 base at V and 6 bases at J, with 10 bases between. The DNA for the CDR3 is TGTGCCAGCAGCCAAGTCGGGGGAGGTCAGCCCCAGCATTTT. Amino acids: CASSQVGGGQPQHF.

This chain connects TRBV6-5 to TRBJ2-1, with TRBD2 matching 8 bases. Per germline, CDR1 MNHEY and CDR2 SVGAGI. This CDR3 comprises 13 residues. V shed 6 bases and J 9 bases; nucleotides not matched to a gene: 7. CDR3: CASRGLGSSEQFF. The CDR3 nucleotides read TGTGCCAGCAGGGGACTAGGTTCGAGTGAGCAGTTCTTC.

In its sample, this clone was seen once. The CDR3 DNA sequence: TGTGCCAGCAGTGCAACATCAGGGCAGGGGGCGTCCTATAATTCACCCCTCCACTTT. This codes for CASSATSGQGASYNSPLHF. The chain carries TRBV27 and TRBJ1-6; 8 nucleotides line up with TRBD1. V dropped 5 bases and J dropped 1; count of bases not matched to a gene: 13. There are 19 residues in the CDR3. Germline V gene data show CDR1 as MNHEY and CDR2 as SMNVEV (reference sequence).

This clone was found once. The V call is TRBV5-1, the J call TRBJ2-3, with D maybe TRBD2 (6 bases). V lost 2 bases, J lost 0 bases, and 16 bases lay in between. Germline CDR1 SGHRS, CDR2 YFSETQ. The CDR3 is 17 residues long. CDR3 nucleotides: TGCGCCAGCAGCTTTACATCGACTAGGCTTAGCACAGATACGCAGTATTTT. Residues: CASSFTSTRLSTDTQYF.

The chain carries TRBV18 and TRBJ2-5, with no clear D. Trimming shortened V by 0 bases and J by 10 bases, and 18 bases separated the two germline ends. The germline CDR1 and CDR2 sequences are KGHSH and LQKENI. The CDR3 runs to 15 residues. CDR3 region: CASSPPSLPGFGQYF. CDR3 DNA: TGTGCCAGCTCACCACCATCCCTACCCGGGTTCGGCCAGTACTTC.

The chain carries TRBV7-9 and TRBJ2-7, with no clear D. CDR1 and CDR2 from the germline V gene are SEHNR and FQNEAQ (reference sequence). Trimming removed 5 bases from V and 4 bases from J, with 12 bases in between. The CDR3 runs 13 residues. CDR3 protein: CASSPGGIYEQYF. Here the CDR3 DNA reads TGTGCCAGCAGCCCAGGTGGCATTTACGAGCAGTACTTC.

V usage is TRBV2 and J usage is TRBJ1-5, with D possibly TRBD1 on 6 matching bases. Trimming left V 10 bases short and J 11 bases short, with 24 bases between. Per germline, CDR1 SNHLY and CDR2 FYNNEI. There are 14 residues in the CDR3. The CDR3 sequence: CATSVETGYWTQHF. CDR3 coding DNA: TGTGCCACTTCGGTGGAAACAGGGTATTGGACCCAGCATTTT.

V usage is TRBV6-5 and J usage is TRBJ1-3; the D gene is possibly TRBD1 (5 bases). CDR3 length equals 15 residues. Germline V CDR1 and CDR2: MNHEY, SVGAGI. The germline V and J ends were trimmed by 2 bases and 4 bases, with 12 bases remaining between them. CDR3 region: CASSYGRAGGNTIYF. CDR3 nucleotides: TGTGCCAGCAGTTACGGCAGGGCTGGGGGAAACACCATATATTTT.

The chain recombines TRBV6-5 with TRBJ2-7; 9 positions agree with TRBD1. This CDR3 is 15 amino acids long. The germline V gene has CDR1 MNHEY and CDR2 SVGAGI. V gave up 5 bases and J gave up 7 bases; unmatched junction bases: 12. CDR3: CASSRPGQGPGEQYF. For the CDR3, the DNA is TGTGCCAGCAGTCGCCCGGGACAGGGACCCGGGGAGCAGTACTTC.